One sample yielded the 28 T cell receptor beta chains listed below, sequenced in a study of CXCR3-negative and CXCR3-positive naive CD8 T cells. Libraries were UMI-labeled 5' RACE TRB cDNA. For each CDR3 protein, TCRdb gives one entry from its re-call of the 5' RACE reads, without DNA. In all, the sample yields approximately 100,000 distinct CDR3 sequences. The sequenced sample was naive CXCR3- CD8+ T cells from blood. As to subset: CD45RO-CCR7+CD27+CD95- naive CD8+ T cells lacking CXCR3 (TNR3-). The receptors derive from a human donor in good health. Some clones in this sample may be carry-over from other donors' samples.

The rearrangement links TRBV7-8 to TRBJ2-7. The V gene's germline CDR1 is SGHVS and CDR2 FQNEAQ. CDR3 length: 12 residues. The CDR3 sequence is CASTPGSGEQYF.

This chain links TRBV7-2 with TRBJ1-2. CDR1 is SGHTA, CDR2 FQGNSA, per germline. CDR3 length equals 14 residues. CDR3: CASSLDPLAYGYTF.

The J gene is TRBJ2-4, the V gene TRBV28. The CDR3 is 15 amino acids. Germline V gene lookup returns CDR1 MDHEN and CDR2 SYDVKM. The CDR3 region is CASTLSKIAKNIQYF.

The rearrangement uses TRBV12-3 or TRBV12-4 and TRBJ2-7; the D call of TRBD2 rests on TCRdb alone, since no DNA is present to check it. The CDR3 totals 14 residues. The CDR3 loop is CASTLGEVGDEQYF.

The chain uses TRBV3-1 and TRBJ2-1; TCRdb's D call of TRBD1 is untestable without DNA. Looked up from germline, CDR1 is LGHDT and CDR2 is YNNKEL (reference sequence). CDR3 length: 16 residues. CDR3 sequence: CASSQVWTGTYNEQFF.

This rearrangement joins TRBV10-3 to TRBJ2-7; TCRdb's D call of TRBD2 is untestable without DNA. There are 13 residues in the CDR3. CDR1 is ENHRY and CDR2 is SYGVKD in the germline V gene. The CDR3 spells CAISAGGTAEQYF.

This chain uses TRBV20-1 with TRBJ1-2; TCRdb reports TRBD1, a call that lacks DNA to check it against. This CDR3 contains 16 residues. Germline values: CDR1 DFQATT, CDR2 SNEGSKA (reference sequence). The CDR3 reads CSARDLDRGLYYGYTF.

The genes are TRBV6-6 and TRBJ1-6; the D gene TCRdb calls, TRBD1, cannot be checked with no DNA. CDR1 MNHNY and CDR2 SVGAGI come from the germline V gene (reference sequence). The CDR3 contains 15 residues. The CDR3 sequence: CASSYSWERNSPLHF.

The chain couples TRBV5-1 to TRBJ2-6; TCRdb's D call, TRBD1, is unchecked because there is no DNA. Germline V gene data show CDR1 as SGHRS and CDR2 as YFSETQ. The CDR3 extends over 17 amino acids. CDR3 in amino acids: CASSLTGGRTGANVLTF. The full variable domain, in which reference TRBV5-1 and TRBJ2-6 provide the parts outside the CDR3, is KAGVTQTPRYLIKTRGQQVTLSCSPISGHRSVSWYQQTPGQGLQFLFEYFSETQRNKGNFPGRFSGRQFSNSRSEMNVSTLELGDSALYLCASSLTGGRTGANVLTFGAGSRLTVL.

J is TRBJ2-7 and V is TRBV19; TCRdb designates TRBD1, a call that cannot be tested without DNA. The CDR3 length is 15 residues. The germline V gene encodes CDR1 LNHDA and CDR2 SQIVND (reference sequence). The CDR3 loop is CASSIGGQGTYEQYF.

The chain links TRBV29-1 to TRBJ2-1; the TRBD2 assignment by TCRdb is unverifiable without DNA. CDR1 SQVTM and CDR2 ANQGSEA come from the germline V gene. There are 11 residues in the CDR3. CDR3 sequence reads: CSVDRWNEQFF.

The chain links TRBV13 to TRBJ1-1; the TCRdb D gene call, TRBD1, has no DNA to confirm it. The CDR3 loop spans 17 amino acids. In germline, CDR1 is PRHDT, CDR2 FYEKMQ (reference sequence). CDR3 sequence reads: CASSQGLHRGRTTEAFF.

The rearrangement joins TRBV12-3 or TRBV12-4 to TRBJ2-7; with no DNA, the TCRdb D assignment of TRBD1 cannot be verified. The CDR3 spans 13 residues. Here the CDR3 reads CASTLGGLDEQYF.

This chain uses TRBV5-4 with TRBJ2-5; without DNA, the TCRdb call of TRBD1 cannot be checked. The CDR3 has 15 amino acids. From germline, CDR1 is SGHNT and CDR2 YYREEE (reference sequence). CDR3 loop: CASSTTGTGEETQYF.

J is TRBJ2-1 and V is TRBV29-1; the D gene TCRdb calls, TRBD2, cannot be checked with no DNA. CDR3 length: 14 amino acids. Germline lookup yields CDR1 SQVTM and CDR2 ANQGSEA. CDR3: CSVDAGGLGNEQFF.

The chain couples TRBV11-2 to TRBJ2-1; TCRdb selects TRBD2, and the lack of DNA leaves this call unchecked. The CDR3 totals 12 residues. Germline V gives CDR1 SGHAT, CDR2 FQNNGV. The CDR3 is CASSSGLIEQFF.

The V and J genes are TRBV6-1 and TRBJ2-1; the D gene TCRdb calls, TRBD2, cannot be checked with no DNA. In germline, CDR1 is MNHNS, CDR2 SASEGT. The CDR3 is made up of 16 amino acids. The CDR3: CASSERLAGPYNEQFF.

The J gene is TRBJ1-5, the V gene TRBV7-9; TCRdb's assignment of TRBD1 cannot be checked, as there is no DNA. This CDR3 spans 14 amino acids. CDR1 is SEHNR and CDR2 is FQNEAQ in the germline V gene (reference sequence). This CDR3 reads CASGGLEGNQPQHF.

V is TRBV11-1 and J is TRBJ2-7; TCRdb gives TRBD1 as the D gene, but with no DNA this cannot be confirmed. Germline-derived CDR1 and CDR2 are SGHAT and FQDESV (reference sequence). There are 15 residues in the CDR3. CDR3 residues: CASSSGTGIGYEQYF.

CDR3 region: CASSQDGLSGTSYNEQFF. The chain has TRBV3-1 and TRBJ2-1; with no DNA, the TCRdb D assignment of TRBD2 cannot be verified. The CDR3 has 18 amino acids. Germline-derived CDR1 and CDR2 are LGHDT and YNNKEL (reference sequence).

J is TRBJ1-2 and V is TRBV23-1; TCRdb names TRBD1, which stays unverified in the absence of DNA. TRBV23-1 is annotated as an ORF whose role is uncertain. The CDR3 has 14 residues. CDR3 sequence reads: CASSHPTGEDGYTF.

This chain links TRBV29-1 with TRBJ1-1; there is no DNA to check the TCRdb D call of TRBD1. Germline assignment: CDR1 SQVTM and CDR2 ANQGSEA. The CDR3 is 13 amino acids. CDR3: CSVAAGMNTEAFF.

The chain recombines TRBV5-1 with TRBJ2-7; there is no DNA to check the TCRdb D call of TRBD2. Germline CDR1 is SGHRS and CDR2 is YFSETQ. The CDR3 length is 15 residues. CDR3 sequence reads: CASSLAATRVHEQYF.

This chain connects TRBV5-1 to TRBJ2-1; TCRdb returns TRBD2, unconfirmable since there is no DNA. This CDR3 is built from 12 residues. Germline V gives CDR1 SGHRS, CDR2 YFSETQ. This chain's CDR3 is CASSRSGGEQFF.

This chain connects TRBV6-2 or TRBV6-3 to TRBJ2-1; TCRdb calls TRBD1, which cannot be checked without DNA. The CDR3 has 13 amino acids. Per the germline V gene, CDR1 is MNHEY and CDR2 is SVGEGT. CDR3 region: CASSPRGLDEQFF.

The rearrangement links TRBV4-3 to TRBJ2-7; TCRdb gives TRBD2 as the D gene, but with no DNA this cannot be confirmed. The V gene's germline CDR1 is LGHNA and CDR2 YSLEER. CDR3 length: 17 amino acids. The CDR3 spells CASSQVWTSGGVIEQYF.

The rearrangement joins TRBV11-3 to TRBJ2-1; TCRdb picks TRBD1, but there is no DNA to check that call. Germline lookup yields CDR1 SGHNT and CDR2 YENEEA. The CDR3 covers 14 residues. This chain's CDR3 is CASSPPGVGDEQFF.

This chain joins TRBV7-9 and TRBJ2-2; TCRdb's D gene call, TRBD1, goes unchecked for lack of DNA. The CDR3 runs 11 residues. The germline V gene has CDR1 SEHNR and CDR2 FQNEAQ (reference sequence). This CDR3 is CASSPLRELFF.